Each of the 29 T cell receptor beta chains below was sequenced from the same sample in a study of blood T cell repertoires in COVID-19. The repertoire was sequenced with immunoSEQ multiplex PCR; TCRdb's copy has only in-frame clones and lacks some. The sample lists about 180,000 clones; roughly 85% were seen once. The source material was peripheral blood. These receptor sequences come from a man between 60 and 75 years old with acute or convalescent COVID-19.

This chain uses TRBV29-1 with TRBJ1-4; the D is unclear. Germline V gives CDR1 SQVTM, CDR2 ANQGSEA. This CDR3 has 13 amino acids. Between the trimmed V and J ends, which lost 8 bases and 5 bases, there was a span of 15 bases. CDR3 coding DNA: TGCAGCTCGAAGACGGGGAACAATGAAAAACTGTTTTTT. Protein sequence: CSSKTGNNEKLFF.

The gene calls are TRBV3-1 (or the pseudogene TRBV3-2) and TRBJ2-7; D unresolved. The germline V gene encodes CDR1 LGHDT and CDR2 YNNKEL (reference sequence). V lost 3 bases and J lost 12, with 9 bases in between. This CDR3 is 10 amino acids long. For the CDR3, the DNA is TGTGCCAGCAGCCAGGCGGCGGCGTACTTC. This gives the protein CASSQAAAYF.

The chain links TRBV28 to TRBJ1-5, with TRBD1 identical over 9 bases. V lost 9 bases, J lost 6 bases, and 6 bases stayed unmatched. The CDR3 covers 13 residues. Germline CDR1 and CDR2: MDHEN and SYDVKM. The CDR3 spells CASSTGGTQPQHF. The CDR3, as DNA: TGTGCCAGTTCTACAGGGGGCACTCAGCCCCAGCATTTT.

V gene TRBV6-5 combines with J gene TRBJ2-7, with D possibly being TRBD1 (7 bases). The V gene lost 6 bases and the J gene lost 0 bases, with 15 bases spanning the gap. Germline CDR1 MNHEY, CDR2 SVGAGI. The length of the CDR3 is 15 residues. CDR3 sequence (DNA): TGTGCCAGCAGACGGTGGCAGGGGGGCTCCTACGAGCAGTACTTC. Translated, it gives CASRRWQGGSYEQYF.

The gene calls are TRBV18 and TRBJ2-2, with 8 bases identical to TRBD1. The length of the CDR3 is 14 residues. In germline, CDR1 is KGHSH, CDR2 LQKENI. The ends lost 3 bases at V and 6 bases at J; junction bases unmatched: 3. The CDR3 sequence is CASSPPGGSGELFF. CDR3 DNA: TGTGCCAGCTCACCCCCAGGGGGCTCCGGGGAGCTGTTTTTT.

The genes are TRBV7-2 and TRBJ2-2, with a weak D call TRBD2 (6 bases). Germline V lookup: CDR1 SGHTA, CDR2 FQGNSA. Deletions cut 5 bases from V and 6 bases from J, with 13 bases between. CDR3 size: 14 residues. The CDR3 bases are TGTGCCAGCAGCCGGGGAGGAATTCCCGGGGAGCTGTTTTTT. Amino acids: CASSRGGIPGELFF.

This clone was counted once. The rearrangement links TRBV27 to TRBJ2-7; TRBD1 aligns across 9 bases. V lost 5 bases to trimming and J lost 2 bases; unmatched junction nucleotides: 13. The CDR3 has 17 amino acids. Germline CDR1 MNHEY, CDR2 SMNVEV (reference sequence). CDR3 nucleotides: TGTGCCAGCAGTCTGGCCGGGACAGGGTCACTTACCTACGAGCAGTACTTC. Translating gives CASSLAGTGSLTYEQYF.

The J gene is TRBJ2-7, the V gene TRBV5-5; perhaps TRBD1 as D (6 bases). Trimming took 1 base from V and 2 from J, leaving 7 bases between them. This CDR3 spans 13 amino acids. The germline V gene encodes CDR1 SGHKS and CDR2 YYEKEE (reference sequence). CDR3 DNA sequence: TGTGCCAGCAGCTTGACAGGGCCCTACGAGCAGTACTTC. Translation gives CASSLTGPYEQYF.

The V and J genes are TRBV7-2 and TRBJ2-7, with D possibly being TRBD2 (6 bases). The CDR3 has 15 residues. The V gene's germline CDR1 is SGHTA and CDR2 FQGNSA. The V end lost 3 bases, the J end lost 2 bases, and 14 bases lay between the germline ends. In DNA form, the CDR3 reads TGTGCCAGCAGCTTCAAGACGGGAGTAACCTACGAGCAGTACTTC. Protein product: CASSFKTGVTYEQYF.

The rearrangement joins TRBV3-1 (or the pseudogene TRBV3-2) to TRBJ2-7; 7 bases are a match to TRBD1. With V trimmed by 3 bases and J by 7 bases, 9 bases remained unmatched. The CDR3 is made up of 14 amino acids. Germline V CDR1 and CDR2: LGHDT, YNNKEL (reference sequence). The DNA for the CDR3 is TGTGCCAGCAGCCATGGAACAGGGGCGGGTGAGCAGTACTTC. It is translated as CASSHGTGAGEQYF.

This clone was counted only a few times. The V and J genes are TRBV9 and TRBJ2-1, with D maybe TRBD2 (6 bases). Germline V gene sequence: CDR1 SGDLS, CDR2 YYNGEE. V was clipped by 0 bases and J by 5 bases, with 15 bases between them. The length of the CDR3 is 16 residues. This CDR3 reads CASSVAGVGSDNEQFF. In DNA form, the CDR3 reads TGTGCCAGCAGCGTAGCGGGAGTCGGGTCGGACAATGAGCAGTTCTTC.

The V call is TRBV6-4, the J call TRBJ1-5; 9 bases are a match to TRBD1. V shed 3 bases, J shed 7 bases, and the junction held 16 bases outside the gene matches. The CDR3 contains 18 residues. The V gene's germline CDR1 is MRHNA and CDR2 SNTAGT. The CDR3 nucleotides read TGTGCCAGCAGTGATCGGGGTCCGGGACAGGGAACGGGACAGCCCCAGCATTTT. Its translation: CASSDRGPGQGTGQPQHF.

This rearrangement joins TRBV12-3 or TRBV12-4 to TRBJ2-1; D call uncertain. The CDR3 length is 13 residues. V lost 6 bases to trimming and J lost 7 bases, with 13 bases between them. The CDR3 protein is CASSNRLRNEQFF. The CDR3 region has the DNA TGTGCCAGCAGCAATAGGTTGCGGAATGAGCAGTTCTTC.

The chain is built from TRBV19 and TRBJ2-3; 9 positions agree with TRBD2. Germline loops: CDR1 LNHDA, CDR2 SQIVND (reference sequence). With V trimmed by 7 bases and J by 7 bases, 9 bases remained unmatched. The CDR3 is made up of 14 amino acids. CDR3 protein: CASTSGNRGNTQYF. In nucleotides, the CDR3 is TGTGCCAGTACTAGCGGGAACCGAGGGAATACGCAGTATTTT.

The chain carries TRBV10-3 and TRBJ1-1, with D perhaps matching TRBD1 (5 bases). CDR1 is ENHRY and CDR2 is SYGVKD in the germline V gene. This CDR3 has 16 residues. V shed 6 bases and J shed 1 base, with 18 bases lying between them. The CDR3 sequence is CAIRDRAGQGNTEAFF. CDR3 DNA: TGTGCCATCAGGGACCGGGCAGGCCAGGGGAACACTGAAGCTTTCTTT.

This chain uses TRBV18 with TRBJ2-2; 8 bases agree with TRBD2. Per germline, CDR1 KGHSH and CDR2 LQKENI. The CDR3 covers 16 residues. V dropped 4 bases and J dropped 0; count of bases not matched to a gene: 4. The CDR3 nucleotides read TGTGCCAGCTCACAACCGCGGGGGGCGAACACCGGGGAGCTGTTTTTT. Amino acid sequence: CASSQPRGANTGELFF.

The CDR3 DNA is TGTGCCAGCAGCTTAGGGGGCCCGAGCTCTGGAAACACCATATATTTT. It codes for CASSLGGPSSGNTIYF. The rearrangement joins TRBV7-2 to TRBJ1-3; D perhaps matches TRBD1 (5 bases). Per the germline V gene, CDR1 is SGHTA and CDR2 is FQGNSA. This CDR3 region has 16 residues. The V gene lost 1 base and the J gene lost 0 bases, with 10 bases spanning the gap. The full variable domain, in which reference TRBV7-2 and TRBJ1-3 provide the parts outside the CDR3, is GAGVSQSPSNKVTEKGKDVELRCDPISGHTALYWYRQSLGQGLEFLIYFQGNSAPDKSGLPSDRFSAERTGGSVSTLTIQRTQQEDSAVYLCASSLGGPSSGNTIYFGEGSWLTVV.

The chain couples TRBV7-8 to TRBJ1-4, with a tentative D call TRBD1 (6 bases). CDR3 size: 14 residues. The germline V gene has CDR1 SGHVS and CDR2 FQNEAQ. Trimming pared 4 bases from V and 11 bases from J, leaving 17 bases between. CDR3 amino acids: CASSSRTQGGKLFF. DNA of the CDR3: TGTGCCAGCAGCTCGAGGACACAGGGCGGGAAACTGTTTTTT.

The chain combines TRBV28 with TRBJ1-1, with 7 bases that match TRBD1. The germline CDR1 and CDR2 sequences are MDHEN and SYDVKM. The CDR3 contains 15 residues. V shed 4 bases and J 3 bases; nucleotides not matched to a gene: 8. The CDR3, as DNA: TGTGCCAGCAGTTCCACAGGGGCTGGCGACACTGAAGCTTTCTTT. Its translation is CASSSTGAGDTEAFF. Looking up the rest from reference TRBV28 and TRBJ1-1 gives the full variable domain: DVKVTQSSRYLVKRTGEKVFLECVQDMDHENMFWYRQDPGLGLRLIYFSYDVKMKEKGDIPEGYSVSREKKERFSLILESASTNQTSMYLCASSSTGAGDTEAFFGQGTRLTVV.

CDR3 region: CASSQGRGRGEQFF. For the CDR3, the DNA is TGCGCCAGCAGCCAAGGAAGGGGGCGCGGTGAGCAGTTCTTC. This chain uses TRBV4-3 with TRBJ2-1; 7 nucleotides match TRBD1. V gave up 1 base and J gave up 9 bases; unmatched junction bases: 6. This CDR3 is 14 amino acids long. The germline CDR1 and CDR2 sequences are LGHNA and YSLEER.

The CDR3 protein is CASSPPGLAGVSYEQYF. The CDR3 bases are TGTGCCAGCTCACCTCCGGGACTAGCGGGCGTCTCCTACGAGCAGTACTTC. The V and J genes are TRBV18 and TRBJ2-7, with TRBD2 matching over 12 bases. Germline-derived CDR1 and CDR2 are KGHSH and LQKENI. Trimming took 3 bases from V and 0 from J; bases not matched to a gene: 6. The CDR3 loop spans 17 amino acids.

CDR3 nucleotide sequence: TGTGCCAGCAGCCTCACTAGCGGGCAGTACAATGAGCAGTTCTTC. Protein: CASSLTSGQYNEQFF. The V gene is TRBV9, the J gene TRBJ2-1, with 9 bases matching TRBD2. The CDR3 sequence is 15 residues long. The germline gives CDR1 SGDLS, CDR2 YYNGEE. V trimming: 4 bases; J trimming: 4 bases; junction bases outside the gene matches: 6.

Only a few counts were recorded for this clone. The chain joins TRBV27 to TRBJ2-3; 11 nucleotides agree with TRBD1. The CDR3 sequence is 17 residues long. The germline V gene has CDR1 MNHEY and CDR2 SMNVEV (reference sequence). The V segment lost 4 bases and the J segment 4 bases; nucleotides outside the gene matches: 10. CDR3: CASSSNPRTGGADTQYF. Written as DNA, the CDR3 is TGTGCCAGCAGTTCAAACCCCCGGACAGGGGGCGCAGATACGCAGTATTTT.

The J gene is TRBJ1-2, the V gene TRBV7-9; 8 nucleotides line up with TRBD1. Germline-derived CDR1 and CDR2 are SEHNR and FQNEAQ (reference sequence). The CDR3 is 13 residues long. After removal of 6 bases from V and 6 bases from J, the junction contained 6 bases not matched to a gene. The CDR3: CASSLQGVDGYTF. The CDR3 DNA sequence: TGTGCCAGCAGTCTACAGGGGGTTGATGGCTACACCTTC.

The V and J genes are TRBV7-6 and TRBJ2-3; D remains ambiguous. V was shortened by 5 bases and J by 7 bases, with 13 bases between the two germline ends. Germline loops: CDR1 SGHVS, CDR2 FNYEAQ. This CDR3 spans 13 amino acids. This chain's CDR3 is CASSPRASYTQYF. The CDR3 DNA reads TGTGCCAGCAGCCCGAGAGCGAGTTATACGCAGTATTTT.

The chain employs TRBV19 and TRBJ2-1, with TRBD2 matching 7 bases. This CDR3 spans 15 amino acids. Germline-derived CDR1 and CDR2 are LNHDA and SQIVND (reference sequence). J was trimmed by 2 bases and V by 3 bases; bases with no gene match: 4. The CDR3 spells CASSMISGAYNEQFF. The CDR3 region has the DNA TGTGCCAGTAGTATGATCAGCGGGGCCTACAATGAGCAGTTCTTC.

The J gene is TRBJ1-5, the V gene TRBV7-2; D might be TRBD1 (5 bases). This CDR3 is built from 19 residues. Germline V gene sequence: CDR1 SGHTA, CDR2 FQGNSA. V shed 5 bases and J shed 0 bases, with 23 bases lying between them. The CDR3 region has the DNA TGTGCCAGCAGCCCGCTGGGGGGTAGCGGTGGGTCTAGCAATCAGCCCCAGCATTTT. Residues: CASSPLGGSGGSSNQPQHF.

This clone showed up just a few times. CDR3 sequence (DNA): TGTGCCAGCAGCGTTCTAGCGGGAGGGGGAGATACGCAGTATTTT. This encodes CASSVLAGGGDTQYF. The rearrangement joins TRBV9 to TRBJ2-3; 12 nucleotides line up with TRBD2. The CDR3 is 15 amino acids. V shed 2 bases, J shed 5 bases, and the junction held 3 bases outside the gene matches. CDR1 and CDR2 from the germline V gene are SGDLS and YYNGEE.

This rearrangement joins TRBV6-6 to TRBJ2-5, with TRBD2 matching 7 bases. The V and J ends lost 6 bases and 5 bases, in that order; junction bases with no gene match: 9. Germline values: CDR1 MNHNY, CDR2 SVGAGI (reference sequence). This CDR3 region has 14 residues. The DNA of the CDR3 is TGTGCCAGCAGGGCTCTCGGGGGGATCGAGACCCAGTACTTC. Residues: CASRALGGIETQYF.